This entry lists 3 T cell receptor beta chains sequenced from one sample in a study of CD8+ T cells in alopecia areata. Investigators isolated RNA and reverse transcribed it into cDNA to act as the sequencing template. The repertoire was sequenced with immunoSEQ multiplex PCR; TCRdb's copy has only in-frame clones and lacks some. The data show about 200,000 clones, 58% seen once. Indicated treatment: oral pan-JAK inhibitor, 5-10 mg twice daily. Here the sequenced sample was CD4+ T cells sorted from blood, taken at week 24, from a patient treated with tofacitinib. The receptors were gathered from a human donor with alopecia areata.

Comments on this clone: Other DNA sequences of this sample code for an identical CDR3. The chain has TRBV30 and TRBJ2-2, with D unresolved. Trimming pared 0 bases from V and 4 bases from J, leaving 3 bases between. CDR3 length: 12 residues. Germline V gene data show CDR1 as GTSNPN and CDR2 as SVGIG (reference sequence). The CDR3 nucleotides are TGTGCCTGGAGTGTACGCACCGGGGAGCTGTTTTTT. This translates into CAWSVRTGELFF.

The chain has TRBV2 and TRBJ1-2; TRBD1 might be the D (5 bases). Trimming left V 6 bases short and J 3 bases short, with 8 bases between. Germline assignment: CDR1 SNHLY and CDR2 FYNNEI. CDR3 length: 12 amino acids. Written as DNA, the CDR3 is TGTGCCAGCAGATTAGGGGACTATGGCTACACCTTC. Translated, it gives CASRLGDYGYTF. The full variable domain, its missing parts supplied by reference TRBV2 and TRBJ1-2, is EPEVTQTPSHQVTQMGQEVILRCVPISNHLYFYWYRQILGQKVEFLVSFYNNEISEKSEIFDDQFSVERPDGSNFTLKIRSTKLEDSAMYFCASRLGDYGYTFGSGTRLTVV.

The chain couples TRBV29-1 to TRBJ2-5; 10 nucleotides agree with TRBD2. The CDR3 runs to 15 residues. Looked up from germline, CDR1 is SQVTM and CDR2 is ANQGSEA. V lost 4 bases, J lost 4 bases, and 9 bases stayed unmatched. In DNA form, the CDR3 reads TGCAGCGTTGCTGGAGTGAGCGGGGGGGCAGAGACCCAGTACTTC. Residues: CSVAGVSGGAETQYF.